This TCR beta chain is from a study of cytomegalovirus exposure and HLA in healthy donors. The wider study: The Caucasian-associated ancestry cluster held less than 85% of approximately 400 genotyped donors. Study conclusions and caveats: Common viral pathogens were later found to be apparently linked to several of the most significant clusters.

Only a few counts were recorded for this clone. Its specificity is not known. This CDR3 comprises 14 residues. Germline lookup yields CDR1 LNHDA and CDR2 SQIVND (reference sequence). The V gene lost 4 bases and the J gene lost 4 bases, with 10 bases spanning the gap. The PCR used 60 Vbeta and 13 Jbeta primers. Clones were sequenced by immunoSEQ multiplex PCR, and TCRdb holds only the in-frame ones, with some missing. The repertoire includes 170,000 or so clones, 81% of them detected once, and around 2.2% sits in the top ten. Whereas donors were nominally healthy upon sampling, unrecorded immune exposures were probable.

Specimen: PBMCs. The chain recombines TRBV19 with TRBJ2-2, with D perhaps matching TRBD1 (5 bases). The clonotype was recovered from a woman in her twenties or thirties in good health and CMV-seronegative. The chain's CDR3 is CASSTGRATGELFF. CDR3 DNA sequence: TGTGCCAGTAGTACTGGCAGGGCCACCGGGGAGCTGTTTTTT.